This is a list of T cell receptor beta chains from one sample in a study of T cell changes during pregnancy in multiple sclerosis. The table came from immunoSEQ multiplex PCR; TCRdb's copy has only in-frame clones and leaves some out. The sample carries some 97,000 clones, about 94% recorded once. Sequencing was performed on peripheral blood, taken before pregnancy. The receptors derive from a female donor with multiple sclerosis, enrolled in a pregnancy study. Both conserved end residues are part of each CDR3.

j_call: TRBJ2-7
v_call: TRBV19
cdr3_aa: CASSRGLAGLTYEQYF

j_call: TRBJ2-5
v_call: TRBV5-4
cdr3_aa: CASSTRKQGAKAETQYF

j_call: TRBJ2-3
v_call: TRBV7-6
cdr3_aa: CASSLPFLTDTQYF

j_call: TRBJ1-1
v_call: TRBV10-3
cdr3_aa: CAISESGVGNTEAFF

j_call: TRBJ1-1
v_call: TRBV6-1
cdr3_aa: CASSDWGRAEAFF

j_call: TRBJ1-2
v_call: TRBV4-1
cdr3_aa: CASSHSRDTNYGYTF

j_call: TRBJ2-7
v_call: TRBV6-5
cdr3_aa: CASSFLRDISYEQYF

j_call: TRBJ2-7
v_call: TRBV5-1
cdr3_aa: CASSLQYEQYF

j_call: TRBJ2-5
v_call: TRBV5-5
cdr3_aa: CASSPGTSGSSSQETQYF

j_call: TRBJ1-1
v_call: TRBV11-2
cdr3_aa: CASSSYLGQGNTEAFF